Below, one T cell receptor (beta chain) is given with its context. Its target is unknown. This sample is part of a study of cytomegalovirus exposure and HLA in healthy donors. Study in general: Most donors, approximately 82% of several hundred genotyped, fell in the Caucasian-associated ancestry cluster.

Both 60 Vbeta primers and 13 Jbeta primers went into the PCR. The method was immunoSEQ multiplex PCR; TCRdb's version includes in-frame clones alone and lacks a portion of them. This sample yields around 180,000 clones, of which approximately 84% are seen a single time; approximately 5.4% belongs to the top ten. Despite likely unrecorded immune exposures, the donors were nominally healthy at the time of sampling. The study, taken as a whole, reports: Cytomegalovirus association was listed for under 200 TCR beta chains. As a later analysis showed, a missense DCLRE1C variant was linked to trimming of TCR beta V- and J-genes.

This CDR3 region has 16 residues. Trimming at V came to 3 bases and at J to 5 bases, leaving 8 bases not matched to a gene. Germline loops: CDR1 LGHNA, CDR2 YNFKEQ. The origin of this receptor is a woman in her 30s in good health and CMV-seropositive. This chain uses TRBV4-2 with TRBJ2-3, with TRBD1 matching 10 bases. Sequenced: PBMCs. The CDR3: CASSHARQGAKDTQYF. CDR3 sequence (DNA): TGTGCCAGCAGCCACGCCCGACAGGGGGCTAAAGATACGCAGTATTTT.